One and the same sample provided the 25 T cell receptor beta chains below, sequenced in a study of blood T cell repertoires in COVID-19. Libraries were prepared by immunoSEQ multiplex PCR; TCRdb keeps only in-frame clonotypes and omits some of them. The table records about 150,000 clones, roughly 80% of them present only once. The specimen was peripheral blood. Every receptor here comes from a woman in her sixties or seventies with acute or convalescent COVID-19.

The chain combines TRBV25-1 with TRBJ2-3, with 8 bases fitting TRBD1. Germline CDR1 is MGHDK and CDR2 is SYGVNS. The CDR3 covers 17 residues. Unmatched junction bases numbered 9, after V lost 1 base and J lost 3 bases. The CDR3 loop is CASSELGRGHVTDTQYF. The CDR3 DNA reads as TGTGCCAGCAGTGAATTGGGCAGGGGGCATGTTACAGATACGCAGTATTTT. Supplemented by reference TRBV25-1 and TRBJ2-3, the full variable domain reads EADIYQTPRYLVIGTGKKITLECSQTMGHDKMYWYQQDPGMELHLIHYSYGVNSTEKGDLSSESTVSRIRTEHFPLTLESARPSHTSQYLCASSELGRGHVTDTQYFGPGTRLTVL.

The CDR3 spells CASSFGTGLGYTF. In DNA, the CDR3 is TGTGCCAGCAGCTTCGGGACAGGGCTGGGCTACACCTTC. V is TRBV7-9 and J is TRBJ1-2, with 9 bases identical to TRBD1. The germline gives CDR1 SEHNR, CDR2 FQNEAQ (reference sequence). After removal of 3 bases from V and 8 bases from J, the junction contained 4 bases not matched to a gene. The CDR3 covers 13 residues.

The chain is built from TRBV11-2 and TRBJ1-2, with D maybe TRBD1 (5 bases). This CDR3 contains 16 residues. In germline, CDR1 is SGHAT, CDR2 FQNNGV. Trimming removed 5 bases from V and 4 bases from J, with 20 bases in between. The CDR3 loop reads CASSQLVGARGYGYTF. The CDR3 nucleotides read TGTGCCAGCAGCCAATTAGTAGGGGCTCGTGGCTATGGCTACACCTTC.

This clone turned up a few times. This sequence joins TRBV6-5 and TRBJ2-7, with 9 bases that match TRBD1. The CDR3 is 15 residues long. After removal of 0 bases from V and 1 base from J, the junction contained 1 base not matched to a gene. Looked up from germline, CDR1 is MNHEY and CDR2 is SVGAGI. CDR3 in DNA: TGTGCCAGCAGTTACTCTGGGACAGGGTCCTACGAGCAGTACTTC. Amino acid sequence: CASSYSGTGSYEQYF.

This sequence joins TRBV19 and TRBJ1-3; no clear D. V gave up 11 bases and J gave up 4 bases, with 15 bases separating them. Looked up from germline, CDR1 is LNHDA and CDR2 is SQIVND (reference sequence). This CDR3 has 13 amino acids. Written as DNA, the CDR3 is TGTGCCGTCTCCGGGGTCCTGGGAAACACCATATATTTT. Its protein product is CAVSGVLGNTIYF.

The gene calls are TRBV4-1 and TRBJ2-7, with D possibly matching TRBD2 (5 bases). V lost 2 bases to trimming and J lost 4 bases, with 21 bases between them. The CDR3 length is 17 residues. Germline loops: CDR1 MGHRA, CDR2 YSYEKL. The CDR3 reads CASSQRPQAAGAYEQYF. CDR3 nucleotides: TGCGCCAGCAGCCAAAGACCCCAAGCTGCGGGCGCTTACGAGCAGTACTTC.

This chain links TRBV7-3 with TRBJ2-1; D may be TRBD1 (6 bases). Germline V gene data show CDR1 as SGHTA and CDR2 as FQGTGA. The CDR3 extends over 13 amino acids. With 4 bases removed from V and 13 bases from J, the gap between germline ends came to 17 bases. The CDR3 loop is CASSSKQGVQQFF. CDR3 coding DNA: TGTGCCAGCAGCTCGAAACAGGGAGTTCAACAGTTCTTC. The variable domain in full, with the rest retrieved from reference TRBV7-3 and TRBJ2-1, is GAGVSQTPSNKVTEKGKYVELRCDPISGHTALYWYRQSLGQGPEFLIYFQGTGAADDSGLPNDRFFAVRPEGSVSTLKIQRTERGDSAVYLCASSSKQGVQQFFGPGTRLTVL.

The chain joins TRBV5-6 to TRBJ2-2; a weak D match, TRBD1 (5 bases). The CDR3 has 13 amino acids. V shed 2 bases and J shed 7 bases, with 9 bases lying between them. From germline, CDR1 is SGHDT and CDR2 YYEEEE. The CDR3 is CASSFGADGELFF. CDR3 DNA: TGTGCCAGCAGCTTTGGGGCAGACGGGGAGCTGTTTTTT.

The J gene is TRBJ2-7, the V gene TRBV30, with D hard to call. V was shortened by 2 bases and J by 4 bases, with 12 bases between the two germline ends. This CDR3 is 13 amino acids long. Germline CDR1 and CDR2: GTSNPN and SVGIG (reference sequence). CDR3 bases: TGTGCCTGGAGTCCAAGTGGCCCGTACGAGCAGTACTTC. It yields the protein CAWSPSGPYEQYF. The variable domain in full, with the rest retrieved from reference TRBV30 and TRBJ2-7, is SQTIHQWPATLVQPVGSPLSLECTVEGTSNPNLYWYRQAAGRGLQLLFYSVGIGQISSEVPQNLSASRPQDRQFILSSKKLLLSDSGFYLCAWSPSGPYEQYFGPGTRLTVT.

The V gene is TRBV4-1, the J gene TRBJ2-3; 8 bases match TRBD2. Germline trimming cut 3 bases from V and 4 bases from J; bases unmatched to any gene: 15. CDR1 and CDR2 from the germline V gene are MGHRA and YSYEKL. CDR3 length: 18 residues. As DNA, the CDR3 is TGCGCCAGCAGCCAGGGCCCCACCCCCGGGGGGGCGGCAGATACGCAGTATTTT. This sequence encodes CASSQGPTPGGAADTQYF.

This clone was counted once. V is TRBV6-5 and J is TRBJ2-1; TRBD1 is a possible D gene (5 bases). The length of the CDR3 is 16 residues. Trimming shortened V by 0 bases and J by 3 bases, and 12 bases separated the two germline ends. CDR1 is MNHEY, CDR2 SVGAGI, per germline. The CDR3 DNA sequence: TGTGCCAGCAGTTACTCGAGCAGGGTAGACTACAATGAGCAGTTCTTC. This encodes CASSYSSRVDYNEQFF.

In this sample, this clone turned up once. The chain recombines TRBV12-3 or TRBV12-4 with TRBJ2-7; D is undetermined. This CDR3 has 13 amino acids. V was shortened by 1 base and J by 3 bases, with 7 bases between the two germline ends. The DNA for the CDR3 is TGTGCCAGCAGTTTAGACGCGAGCTACGAGCAGTACTTC. Amino acid sequence: CASSLDASYEQYF.

J is TRBJ2-3 and V is TRBV9; D perhaps matches TRBD1 (6 bases). The CDR3 runs to 15 residues. Germline CDR1 SGDLS, CDR2 YYNGEE. V shed 4 bases and J shed 3 bases, with 15 bases lying between them. This chain's CDR3 is CASSPRQARTDTQYF. For the CDR3, the DNA is TGTGCCAGCAGCCCCCGACAGGCGAGGACAGATACGCAGTATTTT.

V is TRBV6-1 and J is TRBJ1-6, with 7 bases fitting TRBD1. Germline V gene lookup returns CDR1 MNHNS and CDR2 SASEGT. The V and J ends lost 3 bases and 7 bases, in that order; junction bases with no gene match: 18. The CDR3 loop spans 19 amino acids. The CDR3 loop reads CASSDAKSRQGGLNSPLHF. DNA for the CDR3: TGTGCCAGCAGTGATGCGAAATCGAGACAGGGAGGTTTGAATTCACCCCTCCACTTT.

The chain is built from TRBV6-5 and TRBJ2-1; 7 bases align to TRBD1. This CDR3 region has 15 residues. Germline lookup yields CDR1 MNHEY and CDR2 SVGAGI. V was pared by 6 bases and J by 2 bases, with 7 bases of the junction left unmatched. The CDR3 loop reads CASRAATGTYNEQFF. DNA of the CDR3: TGTGCCAGCAGGGCCGCGACAGGGACCTACAATGAGCAGTTCTTC.

The chain couples TRBV3-1 (or the pseudogene TRBV3-2) to TRBJ2-5; D perhaps matches TRBD2 (6 bases). Germline V lookup: CDR1 LGHDT, CDR2 YNNKEL (reference sequence). The V and J ends lost 4 bases and 5 bases respectively, with 14 bases between them. This CDR3 contains 14 residues. DNA of the CDR3: TGTGCCAGCAGCCTCCAAATAGCGGCGGAGACCCAGTACTTC. Protein sequence: CASSLQIAAETQYF.

The chain uses TRBV7-9 and TRBJ2-7, with 8 bases fitting TRBD1. The germline gives CDR1 SEHNR, CDR2 FQNEAQ (reference sequence). The junction had 4 bases not matched to a gene; V was cut back by 1 base and J by 5 bases. There are 14 residues in the CDR3. The CDR3 reads CASSLGQGFHEQYF. The DNA of the CDR3 is TGTGCCAGCAGCTTAGGACAGGGGTTCCACGAGCAGTACTTC.

The chain combines TRBV6-1 with TRBJ2-3; D remains unclear. Germline-derived CDR1 and CDR2 are MNHNS and SASEGT. The V end was cut by 4 bases, the J end by 4 bases, with 3 bases between. This CDR3 spans 11 amino acids. The CDR3 region is CASSGADTQYF. CDR3 DNA sequence: TGTGCCAGCAGTGGAGCAGATACGCAGTATTTT.

CDR3 DNA: TGTGCCAGCAGCCAAGGAATAGGGACTTACAATGAGCAGTTCTTC. Its translation is CASSQGIGTYNEQFF. This rearrangement joins TRBV3-1 (or the pseudogene TRBV3-2) to TRBJ2-1, with a tentative D call TRBD2 (6 bases). V lost 1 base and J 4 bases, leaving 11 bases between the germline ends. The V gene's germline CDR1 is LGHDT and CDR2 YNNKEL (reference sequence). The CDR3 runs to 15 residues.

The V and J genes are TRBV2 and TRBJ1-1, with 8 positions matching TRBD1. Germline assignment: CDR1 SNHLY and CDR2 FYNNEI. This CDR3 has 13 residues. J gave up 5 bases and V 6 bases, and 5 bases lay outside the gene matches. CDR3 DNA: TGTGCCAGCAGGACAGGGGTACAGACTGAAGCTTTCTTT. It specifies CASRTGVQTEAFF.

This chain joins TRBV5-4 and TRBJ1-1; perhaps TRBD1 as D (5 bases). The CDR3 totals 17 residues. Trimming left V 2 bases short and J 1 base short, with 18 bases between. Per the germline V gene, CDR1 is SGHNT and CDR2 is YYREEE (reference sequence). DNA for the CDR3: TGTGCCAGCAGCTTAAGTTCCGCAGGGAATGGGAACACTGAAGCTTTCTTT. Amino acid sequence: CASSLSSAGNGNTEAFF.

The chain has TRBV10-3 and TRBJ2-3; the match to TRBD2 covers 15 bases. Germline-derived CDR1 and CDR2 are ENHRY and SYGVKD. J gave up 0 bases and V 6 bases, and 4 bases lay outside the gene matches. The CDR3 has 17 residues. This CDR3 reads CAIRAGTSGGSTDTQYF. DNA for the CDR3: TGTGCCATCAGAGCCGGGACTAGCGGGGGGAGCACAGATACGCAGTATTTT.

This clone was picked up one time. The gene calls are TRBV7-2 and TRBJ2-3, with a tentative D call TRBD2 (5 bases). V was clipped by 3 bases and J by 4 bases, with 11 bases between them. The CDR3 loop spans 14 amino acids. Germline lookup yields CDR1 SGHTA and CDR2 FQGNSA. CDR3 in DNA: TGTGCCAGCAGCTTTGGACTGGCGGCAGATACGCAGTATTTT. Residues: CASSFGLAADTQYF.

V usage is TRBV27 and J usage is TRBJ2-2, with 7 bases fitting TRBD2. From germline, CDR1 is MNHEY and CDR2 SMNVEV (reference sequence). This CDR3 has 15 residues. The V and J ends lost 4 bases and 4 bases, in that order; junction bases with no gene match: 6. CDR3 sequence: CASSWEGLGTGELFF. CDR3 in DNA: TGTGCCAGCAGTTGGGAGGGGTTGGGCACCGGGGAGCTGTTTTTT.

This chain uses TRBV9 with TRBJ2-2, with 7 bases fitting TRBD1. The CDR3 runs to 14 residues. The germline V gene has CDR1 SGDLS and CDR2 YYNGEE. V shed 3 bases and J 6 bases; nucleotides not matched to a gene: 5. The CDR3 coding sequence is TGTGCCAGCAGCGCCGACAGGGTCGCCGGGGAGCTGTTTTTT. Protein product: CASSADRVAGELFF.